The 24 T cell receptor beta chains listed next were all sequenced from one sample in a study of human T cells and chemical hapten exposure. TCRdb itself ran the RACE reads through MiXCR, one entry per CDR3 protein. This sample has tens of thousands of distinct CDR3 sequences; about 9.1% occur once, and the top ten carry roughly 3.3%. Time point described: patch test 1, 2 weeks after DPC sensitization. The treatment here: therapeutic diphenylcyclopropenone sensitization with weekly scalp DPC. The input for sequencing was whole blood, taken in connection with sensitization to the hapten diphenylcyclopropenone (DPC). Receptors were obtained from a middle-aged woman with alopecia areata. Some clones in this sample may be carry-over from other donors' samples.

The chain is built from TRBV5-1 and TRBJ2-1; D not certain. This CDR3 is 16 amino acids long. In germline, CDR1 is SGHRS, CDR2 YFSETQ. V was clipped by 1 base and J by 0 bases, with 11 bases between them. CDR3 loop: CASSLRMAVSYNEQFF. For the CDR3, the DNA is TGCGCCAGCAGCTTGAGGATGGCGGTCTCCTACAATGAGCAGTTCTTC.

The J gene is TRBJ1-6, the V gene TRBV4-3; no clear D. This CDR3 is 14 amino acids long. CDR1 LGHNA and CDR2 YSLEER come from the germline V gene. Trimming removed 4 bases at V and 9 bases at J, with 13 bases between. CDR3 bases: TGCGCCAGCAGCCTTGATGGAGGTGCTTCACCCCTCCACTTT. It encodes CASSLDGGASPLHF.

The table lists this clonotype with many counts. The chain has TRBV7-2 and TRBJ2-2; 7 bases agree with TRBD1. J was trimmed by 3 bases and V by 5 bases; bases with no gene match: 6. The CDR3 sequence is 15 residues long. Germline V gene lookup returns CDR1 SGHTA and CDR2 FQGNSA. In nucleotides, the CDR3 is TGTGCCAGCAGCACGGGACAGACCTACACCGGGGAGCTGTTTTTT. The encoded protein is CASSTGQTYTGELFF.

In its sample, this clonotype was seen many times. V gene TRBV13 combines with J gene TRBJ2-2; D gene uncertain. Germline V gene lookup returns CDR1 PRHDT and CDR2 FYEKMQ (reference sequence). Trimming took 5 bases from V and 5 from J, leaving 9 bases between them. This CDR3 spans 13 amino acids. CDR3 sequence reads: CASSLVGTGELFF. The CDR3 DNA reads as TGTGCCAGCAGCCTCGTAGGGACCGGGGAGCTGTTTTTT. The full variable domain, completed using reference TRBV13 and TRBJ2-2, is AAGVIQSPRHLIKEKRETATLKCYPIPRHDTVYWYQQGPGQDPQFLISFYEKMQSDKGSIPDRFSAQQFSDYHSELNMSSLELGDSALYFCASSLVGTGELFFGEGSRLTVL.

In its sample, this clonotype was seen a few times. This rearrangement joins TRBV25-1 to TRBJ2-5, with D perhaps being TRBD1 or TRBD2 (6 bases each). The CDR3 contains 13 residues. Trimming took 4 bases from V and 4 from J, leaving 10 bases between them. Germline loops: CDR1 MGHDK, CDR2 SYGVNS. CDR3 amino acids: CASSGWGAETQYF. CDR3 DNA sequence: TGTGCCAGCAGTGGGTGGGGGGCAGAGACCCAGTACTTC. Full variable domain (remainder filled in from reference TRBV25-1 and TRBJ2-5): EADIYQTPRYLVIGTGKKITLECSQTMGHDKMYWYQQDPGMELHLIHYSYGVNSTEKGDLSSESTVSRIRTEHFPLTLESARPSHTSQYLCASSGWGAETQYFGPGTRLLVL.

This clonotype was picked up one time. The V call is TRBV3-1, the J call TRBJ1-2; no clear D. Germline values: CDR1 LGHDT, CDR2 YNNKEL (reference sequence). The CDR3 loop spans 15 amino acids. Trimming took off 11 bases at V and 3 bases at J, with 22 bases between the two ends. CDR3 DNA sequence: TGTGCCGCGTCGGACGGGGAAGGCTACTACTATGGCTACACCTTC. Protein sequence: CAASDGEGYYYGYTF. Looking up the rest from reference TRBV3-1 and TRBJ1-2 gives the full variable domain: DTAVSQTPKYLVTQMGNDKSIKCEQNLGHDTMYWYKQDSKKFLKIMFSYNNKELIINETVPNRFSPKSPDKAHLNLHINSLELGDSAVYFCAASDGEGYYYGYTFGSGTRLTVV.

This clonotype was counted at least ten times. This chain connects TRBV30 to TRBJ1-1; no firm D call. The ends were cut back, 2 bases at V and 5 bases at J, with 12 bases in the middle. Germline V CDR1 and CDR2: GTSNPN, SVGIG (reference sequence). The CDR3 runs to 13 residues. The CDR3 DNA is TGTGCCTGGAGTACTCTGATGCAAACTGAAGCTTTCTTT. It yields the protein CAWSTLMQTEAFF.

This clonotype was seen many times. The gene calls are TRBV29-1 and TRBJ1-1; 8 nucleotides align to TRBD1. The J segment lost 11 bases and the V segment lost 5 bases, leaving 7 bases of the junction unmatched. The CDR3 consists of 11 residues. The germline CDR1 and CDR2 sequences are SQVTM and ANQGSEA. The CDR3, as DNA: TGCAGCGTTTTTTTCAGGGGGCTGGCTTTCTTT. This codes for CSVFFRGLAFF.

This clonotype was seen more than once but under ten times. CDR3 residues: CASSLGPSGGNYEQYF. The CDR3 DNA reads as TGCGCCAGCAGCTTGGGGCCTAGCGGGGGGAACTACGAGCAGTACTTC. This chain joins TRBV5-1 and TRBJ2-7; 11 bases map to TRBD2. The CDR3 runs to 16 residues. The V segment lost 0 bases and the J segment 3 bases; nucleotides outside the gene matches: 5. Germline CDR1 reads SGHRS; CDR2 reads YFSETQ.

The V gene is TRBV6-6, the J gene TRBJ1-1; no firm D call. With 4 bases removed from V and 0 bases from J, the gap between germline ends came to 9 bases. CDR1 and CDR2 from the germline V gene are MNHNY and SVGAGI (reference sequence). This CDR3 contains 14 residues. As DNA, the CDR3 is TGTGCCAGCAGTTTTAGGACTGTGAACACTGAAGCTTTCTTT. It is translated as CASSFRTVNTEAFF.

This sequence joins TRBV6-2 or TRBV6-3 and TRBJ2-7; D is perhaps TRBD1 (5 bases). The CDR3 extends over 12 amino acids. CDR1 MNHEY and CDR2 SVGEGT come from the germline V gene. Trimming pared 7 bases from V and 7 bases from J, leaving 14 bases between. The CDR3 DNA sequence: TGTGCCAGCACCACGGACATGAGGGAGCAGTACTTC. Protein: CASTTDMREQYF.

This chain connects TRBV10-1 to TRBJ1-1, with D uncertain. V was cut by 4 bases and J by 0 bases, with 9 bases left in between. The CDR3 is 14 residues long. CDR1 WNHNN and CDR2 SYGVQD come from the germline V gene (reference sequence). CDR3 in amino acids: CASSAREMNTEAFF. The CDR3 region has the DNA TGCGCCAGCAGTGCTCGGGAGATGAACACTGAAGCTTTCTTT.

The sample holds many counts of this clonotype. The chain is built from TRBV4-2 and TRBJ2-2, with 11 positions matching TRBD2. V trimming: 0 bases; J trimming: 0 bases; junction bases outside the gene matches: 9. The CDR3 is 20 amino acids. CDR1 and CDR2 (germline): LGHNA, YNFKEQ. For the CDR3, the DNA is TGTGCCAGCAGCCAAGATCAGGCCGGACTAGCGGGCACGAACACCGGGGAGCTGTTTTTT. Translation gives CASSQDQAGLAGTNTGELFF.

This clonotype turned up a few times. The chain couples TRBV9 to TRBJ2-3; no definite D call. V gave up 2 bases and J gave up 0 bases, with 7 bases separating them. Germline V gene data show CDR1 as SGDLS and CDR2 as YYNGEE. The CDR3 has 14 amino acids. CDR3 DNA: TGTGCCAGCAGCGTTTATCCGAGCACAGATACGCAGTATTTT. This translates into CASSVYPSTDTQYF.

This clonotype occurred a few times. V usage is TRBV20-1 and J usage is TRBJ2-5; TRBD2 is a possible D gene (5 bases). This CDR3 contains 16 residues. V lost 0 bases and J lost 5, with 19 bases in between. From germline, CDR1 is DFQATT and CDR2 SNEGSKA (reference sequence). The CDR3 region is CSARDGRQERRETQYF. DNA for the CDR3: TGCAGTGCTAGAGACGGTAGACAAGAACGGAGGGAGACCCAGTACTTC.

This clonotype occurred many times. The chain recombines TRBV14 with TRBJ2-2, with TRBD1 identical over 11 bases. CDR1 SGHDN and CDR2 FVKESK come from the germline V gene. This CDR3 is 16 amino acids long. After removal of 1 base from V and 7 bases from J, the junction contained 5 bases not matched to a gene. CDR3 sequence (DNA): TGTGCCAGCAGCCAAGCAGGACAGGGGGCCGGCGGGGAGCTGTTTTTT. This encodes CASSQAGQGAGGELFF.

A few counts support this clonotype. This chain links TRBV19 with TRBJ2-1, with 9 bases fitting TRBD1. The CDR3 loop spans 15 amino acids. Germline assignment: CDR1 LNHDA and CDR2 SQIVND (reference sequence). Trimming at V came to 7 bases and at J to 3 bases, leaving 7 bases not matched to a gene. CDR3 nucleotide sequence: TGTGCCAGTATGCCGGGACAGGGAGGCTACAATGAGCAGTTCTTC. It encodes CASMPGQGGYNEQFF.

This chain links TRBV2 with TRBJ1-5; 7 bases align to TRBD1. CDR1 and CDR2 from the germline V gene are SNHLY and FYNNEI. The junction had 6 bases not matched to a gene; V was cut back by 8 bases and J by 8 bases. The CDR3 sequence is 12 residues long. CDR3 nucleotide sequence: TGTGCCAGCTCCACAGGGACAGAGCCCCAGCATTTT. Its translation: CASSTGTEPQHF.

This clonotype has just a few counts. This chain connects TRBV1 to TRBJ1-5. TRBV1 is a recognized pseudogene. This CDR3 has 16 residues. This CDR3 reads CTSSQDPPQPNQPQHF. The DNA for the CDR3 is TGCACCAGCAGCCAAGATCCCCCGCAGCCCAATCAGCCCCAGCATTTT.

This clonotype came up a few times. The rearrangement joins TRBV20-1 to TRBJ2-5, with D perhaps matching TRBD1 or TRBD2 (6 bases each). CDR3 length equals 13 residues. Deletions cut 5 bases from V and 11 bases from J, with 21 bases between. The germline V gene has CDR1 DFQATT and CDR2 SNEGSKA (reference sequence). CDR3 protein: CSAPPRPGAAQYF. As DNA, the CDR3 is TGCAGTGCTCCCCCCAGGCCGGGGGCGGCTCAGTACTTC.

This clonotype was seen ten or more times. The J gene is TRBJ1-1, the V gene TRBV25-1; 11 nucleotides align to TRBD1. V was clipped by 7 bases and J by 5 bases; unmatched bases: 18. The CDR3 totals 18 residues. Looked up from germline, CDR1 is MGHDK and CDR2 is SYGVNS. The CDR3 sequence is CASTQPGTGGRLGTEAFF. For the CDR3, the DNA is TGTGCCAGCACCCAGCCCGGGACAGGGGGGAGGTTGGGTACTGAAGCTTTCTTT.

This clonotype was observed many times. The rearrangement links TRBV5-1 to TRBJ2-7; possibly TRBD1 for D (6 bases). This CDR3 spans 14 amino acids. Germline assignment: CDR1 SGHRS and CDR2 YFSETQ. Between the trimmed V and J ends, which lost 1 base and 5 bases, there was a span of 13 bases. The CDR3 nucleotides are TGCGCCAGCAGCTTGAATACAGGGTCCCACGAGCAGTACTTC. Translating gives CASSLNTGSHEQYF.

This clonotype showed up many times. The V call is TRBV7-9, the J call TRBJ2-3, with unresolved D. The CDR3 spans 15 residues. The ends were cut back, 1 base at V and 7 bases at J, with 15 bases in the middle. Germline V lookup: CDR1 SEHNR, CDR2 FQNEAQ (reference sequence). CDR3 in DNA: TGTGCCAGCAGCTTAGGCCTCAGTGAGTCCTATACGCAGTATTTT. It codes for CASSLGLSESYTQYF.

This clonotype was picked up many times. This chain joins TRBV6-2 or TRBV6-3 and TRBJ2-5, with 9 positions matching TRBD2. Germline V gene lookup returns CDR1 MNHEY and CDR2 SVGEGT. Trimming cost V 6 bases and J 2 bases; bases outside gene matches: 4. This CDR3 has 14 residues. CDR3 in amino acids: CASSRTSVQETQYF. CDR3 nucleotides: TGTGCCAGCAGCCGGACTAGCGTGCAAGAGACCCAGTACTTC.